The rows below give T cell receptor beta chains drawn from one sample of a study of blood T cells in healthy people across ages. In TCRdb, the 5' RACE reads were re-called with MiXCR into one record per CDR3 protein. The data contain hundreds of thousands of distinct CDR3 sequences, approximately 31% of them singletons. The sequencing sample was made of blood. The origin of the receptors is a woman older than 75 in good health. The CDR3 runs from the conserved cysteine through the conserved F or W. The D gene is left open where the match is weak. Clone size is stated in some rows and not others, as once, few, many or a class when expanded.

clone_size j_call d_call v_call cdr3_aa cdr3_nt
many TRBJ1-2 TRBD1 TRBV6-1 CASIKDRTYGYTF TGTGCCAGCATCAAGGACAGGACCTATGGCTACACCTTC
NA TRBJ2-1 NA TRBV6-2/TRBV6-3 CASSSDGYSSYNEQFF TGTGCCAGCAGTTCCGACGGATATAGCTCCTACAATGAGCAGTTCTTC
many TRBJ2-7 NA TRBV27 CASSLAVGLGYEQYF TGTGCCAGCAGTCTAGCCGTGGGGTTAGGATACGAGCAGTACTTC
many TRBJ2-3 NA TRBV4-3 CASSQGSGDTQYF TGCGCCAGCAGCCAGGGATCGGGAGATACGCAGTATTTT
NA TRBJ2-3 TRBD2 TRBV20-1 CSASWVSGGATDTQYF TGCAGTGCTAGCTGGGTTAGCGGGGGGGCAACAGATACGCAGTATTTT
many TRBJ1-2 NA TRBV12-3/TRBV12-4 CASTRTNNGYTF TGTGCCAGCACCCGGACCAACAATGGCTACACCTTC
many TRBJ2-1 NA TRBV5-5 CASSAPPGNEQFF TGTGCCAGCAGCGCCCCGCCAGGCAATGAGCAGTTCTTC
many TRBJ2-3 NA TRBV7-2 CASSGQKTSTDTQYF TGTGCCAGCAGCGGCCAAAAGACTAGCACAGATACGCAGTATTTT
NA TRBJ1-1 NA TRBV6-6 CASNPRFWGFTEAFF TGTGCCAGCAATCCTCGTTTCTGGGGGTTTACTGAAGCTTTCTTT
few TRBJ1-4 NA TRBV7-2 CASSFYSTNEKLFF TGTGCCAGCAGCTTTTATTCAACTAATGAAAAACTGTTTTTT
NA TRBJ2-7 NA TRBV11-2 CASSSAGPLAEQYF TGTGCCAGCAGCTCCGCCGGACCACTTGCCGAGCAGTACTTC
many TRBJ2-7 NA TRBV30 CAWSGRDARTSYEQYF TGTGCCTGGAGCGGCCGGGACGCAAGGACCTCCTACGAGCAGTACTTC
NA TRBJ1-1 NA TRBV5-5 CASSLLGGVNTEAFF TGTGCCAGCAGCTTGCTAGGGGGGGTGAACACTGAAGCTTTCTTT
many TRBJ2-7 TRBD1 TRBV27 CASSWGDRVYEQYF TGTGCCAGCAGTTGGGGGGACAGGGTCTACGAGCAGTACTTC
many TRBJ2-7 NA TRBV28 CASQIWGGSYEQYF TGTGCCAGCCAAATCTGGGGTGGTTCCTACGAGCAGTACTTC